The clone carrying this T cell receptor beta chain was seen a single time. This entry belongs to a study of blood T cell repertoires in COVID-19. Study-level information: Sources were T cells, B-cell-depleted T cells, or PBMCs; the material itself was cDNA or gDNA.

The protocol was immunoSEQ multiplex PCR, while the TCRdb copy is restricted to in-frame clones and leaves out a portion. The table lists 230,000 or so clones, approximately 83% of them singletons, with about 3.4% in the top ten. Membership in each cohort depended on participant-reported clinical history. CDR3 length: 14 amino acids. In germline, CDR1 is LGHNA, CDR2 YSLEER. The germline V and J ends were trimmed by 1 base and 5 bases, with 9 bases remaining between them. The sample was PBMCs or T cells enriched from blood (not recorded which). The chain links TRBV4-3 to TRBJ2-1; D is unresolved. The sequence derives from a man aged 50 or older who had recovered from COVID-19. The CDR3 sequence is CASSQGLRNNEQFF. The CDR3 DNA follows: TGCGCCAGCAGCCAAGGACTTCGGAACAATGAGCAGTTCTTC.